The sequence of this T cell receptor (beta chain) was determined in a study of CD8+CD57+ T cells in acquired aplastic anemia. Across the whole study: Sorted cells (CD4+ and CD8+) yielded DNA amounts that averaged roughly 3.5 ug.

For CDR3 and TCR beta VDJ profiling, genomic DNA was the template used. Each CDR3 protein gets one entry after TCRdb re-called the reads with MiXCR. The table has approximately 190,000 distinct CDR3 sequences, around half seen once. The sequenced patients had an expansion of CD8+CD57+ cells seen by flow cytometry. Blood sampling was performed on the patients, and none of them had received therapy by then. Study-wide results and caveats: A significant difference in CD8+ Simpson's diversity between patients and controls was not found. Some 29 shared CD8+ CDR3s appeared highly expressed within patients' immunodominant clones.

This clonotype was seen only a few times. Its antigen is not identified. This CDR3 is 16 amino acids long. Germline CDR1 ENHRY, CDR2 SYGVKD. Trimming took off 1 base at V and 2 bases at J, with 12 bases between the two ends. The sequence was collected from a human donor with aplastic anemia. This rearrangement joins TRBV10-3 to TRBJ1-5, with unresolved D. The sample consisted of sorted CD4+, CD8+, or CD8+CD57+ T cells (not recorded which) from PBMCs. CDR3 protein: CAISEYEVAGNQPQHF. The CDR3 DNA is TGTGCCATCAGTGAGTACGAAGTAGCAGGCAATCAGCCCCAGCATTTT.